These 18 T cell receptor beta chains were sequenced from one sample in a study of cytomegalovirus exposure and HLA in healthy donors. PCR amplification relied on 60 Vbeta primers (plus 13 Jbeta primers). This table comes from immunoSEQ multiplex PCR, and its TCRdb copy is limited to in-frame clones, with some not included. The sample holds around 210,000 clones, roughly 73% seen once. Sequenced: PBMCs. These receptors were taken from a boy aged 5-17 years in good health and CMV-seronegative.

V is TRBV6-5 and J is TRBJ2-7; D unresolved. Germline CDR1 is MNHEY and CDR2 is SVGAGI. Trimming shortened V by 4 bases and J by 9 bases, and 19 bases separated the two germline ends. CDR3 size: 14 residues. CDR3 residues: CASSSPLEGDVQYF. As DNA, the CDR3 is TGTGCCAGCAGTTCCCCCCTGGAAGGAGATGTGCAGTACTTC.

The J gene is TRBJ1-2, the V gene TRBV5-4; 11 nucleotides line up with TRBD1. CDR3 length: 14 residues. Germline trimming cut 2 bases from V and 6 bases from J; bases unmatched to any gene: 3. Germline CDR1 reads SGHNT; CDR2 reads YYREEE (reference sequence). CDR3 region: CASSFPDRGHGYTF. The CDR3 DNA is TGTGCCAGCAGCTTCCCGGACAGGGGGCATGGCTACACCTTC. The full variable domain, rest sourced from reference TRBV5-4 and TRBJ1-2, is ETGVTQSPTHLIKTRGQQVTLRCSSQSGHNTVSWYQQALGQGPQFIFQYYREEENGRGNFPPRFSGLQFPNYSSELNVNALELDDSALYLCASSFPDRGHGYTFGSGTRLTVV.

The CDR3 sequence: CASSSGESSYEQYF. The CDR3 bases are TGTGCCAGCAGCTCCGGAGAGAGCTCCTACGAGCAGTACTTC. The chain recombines TRBV13 with TRBJ2-5, with D uncertain. The end of the DNA fits TRBJ2-7 better, so the J call may be wrong. The CDR3 runs to 14 residues. The germline gives CDR1 PRHDT, CDR2 FYEKMQ (reference sequence).

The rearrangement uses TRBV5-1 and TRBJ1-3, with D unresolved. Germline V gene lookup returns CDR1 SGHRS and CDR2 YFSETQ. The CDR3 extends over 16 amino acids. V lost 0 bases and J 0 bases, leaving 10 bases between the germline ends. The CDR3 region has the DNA TGCGCCAGCAGCTTGGGGGCTCCGAACTCTGGAAACACCATATATTTT. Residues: CASSLGAPNSGNTIYF. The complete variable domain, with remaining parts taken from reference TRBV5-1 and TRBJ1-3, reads KAGVTQTPRYLIKTRGQQVTLSCSPISGHRSVSWYQQTPGQGLQFLFEYFSETQRNKGNFPGRFSGRQFSNSRSEMNVSTLELGDSALYLCASSLGAPNSGNTIYFGEGSWLTVV.

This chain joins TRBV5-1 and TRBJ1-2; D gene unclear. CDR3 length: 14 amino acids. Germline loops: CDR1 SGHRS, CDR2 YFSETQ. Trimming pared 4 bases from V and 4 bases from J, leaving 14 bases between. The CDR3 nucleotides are TGCGCCAGCAGCCTGGAACAAAGAGGCTATGGCTACACCTTC. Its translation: CASSLEQRGYGYTF.

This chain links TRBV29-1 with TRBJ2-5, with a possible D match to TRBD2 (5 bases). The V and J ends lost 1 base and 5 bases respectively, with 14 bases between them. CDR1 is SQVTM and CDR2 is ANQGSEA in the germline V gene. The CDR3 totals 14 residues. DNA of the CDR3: TGCAGCGTTGAAGCTCGGGGTTCGGCCGAGACCCAGTACTTC. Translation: CSVEARGSAETQYF. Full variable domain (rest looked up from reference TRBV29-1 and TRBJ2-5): SAVISQKPSRDICQRGTSLTIQCQVDSQVTMMFWYRQQPGQSLTLIATANQGSEATYESGFVIDKFPISRPNLTFSTLTVSNMSPEDSSIYLCSVEARGSAETQYFGPGTRLLVL.

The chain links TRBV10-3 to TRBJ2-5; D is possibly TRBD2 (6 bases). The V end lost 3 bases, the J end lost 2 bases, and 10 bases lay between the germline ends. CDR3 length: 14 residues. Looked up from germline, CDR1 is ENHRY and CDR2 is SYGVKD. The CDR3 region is CAISDRTKQETQYF. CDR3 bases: TGTGCCATCAGTGACCGGACTAAACAAGAGACCCAGTACTTC.

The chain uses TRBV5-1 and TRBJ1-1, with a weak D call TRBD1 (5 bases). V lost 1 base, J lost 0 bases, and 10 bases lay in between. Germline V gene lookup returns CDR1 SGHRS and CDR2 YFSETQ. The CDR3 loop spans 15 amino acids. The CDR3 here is CASSLTGIMNTEAFF. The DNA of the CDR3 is TGCGCCAGCAGCTTGACAGGCATCATGAACACTGAAGCTTTCTTT.

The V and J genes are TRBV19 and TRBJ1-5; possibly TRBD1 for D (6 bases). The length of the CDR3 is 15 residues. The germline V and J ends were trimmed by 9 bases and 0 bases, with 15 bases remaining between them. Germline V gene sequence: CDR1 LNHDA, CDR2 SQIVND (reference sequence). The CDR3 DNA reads TGTGCCAGCGGCGACAGGCCTTATAGCAATCAGCCCCAGCATTTT. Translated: CASGDRPYSNQPQHF. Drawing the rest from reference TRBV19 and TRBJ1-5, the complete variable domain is DGGITQSPKYLFRKEGQNVTLSCEQNLNHDAMYWYRQDPGQGLRLIYYSQIVNDFQKGDIAEGYSVSREKKESFPLTVTSAQKNPTAFYLCASGDRPYSNQPQHFGDGTRLSIL.

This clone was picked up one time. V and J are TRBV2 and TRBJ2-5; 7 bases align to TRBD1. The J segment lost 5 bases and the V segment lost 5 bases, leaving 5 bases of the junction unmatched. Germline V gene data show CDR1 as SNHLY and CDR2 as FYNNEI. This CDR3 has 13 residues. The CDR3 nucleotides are TGTGCCAGCAGTCGGGACAGAAGGGAGACCCAGTACTTC. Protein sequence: CASSRDRRETQYF.

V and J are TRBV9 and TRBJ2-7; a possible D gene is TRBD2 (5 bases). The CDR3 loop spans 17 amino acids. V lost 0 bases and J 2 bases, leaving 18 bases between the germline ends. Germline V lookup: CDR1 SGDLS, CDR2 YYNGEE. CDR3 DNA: TGTGCCAGCAGCGTAGATGGGCGGGTTCCACCACCCTACGAGCAGTACTTC. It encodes CASSVDGRVPPPYEQYF.

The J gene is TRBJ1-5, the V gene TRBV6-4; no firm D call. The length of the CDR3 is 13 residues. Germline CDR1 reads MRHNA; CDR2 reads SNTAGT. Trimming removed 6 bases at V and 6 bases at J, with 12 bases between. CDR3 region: CASSVDMRQPQHF. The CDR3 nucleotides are TGTGCCAGCAGCGTCGATATGCGTCAGCCCCAGCATTTT.

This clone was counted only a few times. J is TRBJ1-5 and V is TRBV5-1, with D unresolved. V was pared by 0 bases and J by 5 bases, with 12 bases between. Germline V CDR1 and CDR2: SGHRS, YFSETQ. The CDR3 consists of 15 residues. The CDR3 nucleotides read TGCGCCAGCAGCTTGGACAGTCTGGAGGATCAGCCCCAGCATTTT. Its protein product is CASSLDSLEDQPQHF.

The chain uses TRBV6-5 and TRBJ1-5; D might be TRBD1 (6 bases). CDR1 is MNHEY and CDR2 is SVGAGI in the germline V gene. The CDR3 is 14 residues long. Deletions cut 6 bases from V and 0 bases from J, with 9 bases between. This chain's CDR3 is CASSQTGSNQPQHF. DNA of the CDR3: TGTGCCAGCAGCCAGACAGGTAGCAATCAGCCCCAGCATTTT.

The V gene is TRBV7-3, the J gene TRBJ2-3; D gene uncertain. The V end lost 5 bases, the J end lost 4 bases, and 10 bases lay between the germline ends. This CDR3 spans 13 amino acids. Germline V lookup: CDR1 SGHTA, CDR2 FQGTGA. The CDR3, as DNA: TGTGCCAGCAGCCCCCTTCCAGCAGATACGCAGTATTTT. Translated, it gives CASSPLPADTQYF.

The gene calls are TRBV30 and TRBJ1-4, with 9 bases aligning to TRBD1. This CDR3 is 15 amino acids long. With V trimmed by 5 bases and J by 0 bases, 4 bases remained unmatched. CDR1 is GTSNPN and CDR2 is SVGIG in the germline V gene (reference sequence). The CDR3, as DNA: TGTGCCTGGGGGACAGGGACCGCAACTAATGAAAAACTGTTTTTT. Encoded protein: CAWGTGTATNEKLFF.

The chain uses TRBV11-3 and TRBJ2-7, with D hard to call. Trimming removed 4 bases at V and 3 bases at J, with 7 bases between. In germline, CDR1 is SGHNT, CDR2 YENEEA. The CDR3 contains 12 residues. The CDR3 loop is CASSSSVYEQYF. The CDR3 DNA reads TGTGCCAGCAGCTCCTCGGTCTACGAGCAGTACTTC.

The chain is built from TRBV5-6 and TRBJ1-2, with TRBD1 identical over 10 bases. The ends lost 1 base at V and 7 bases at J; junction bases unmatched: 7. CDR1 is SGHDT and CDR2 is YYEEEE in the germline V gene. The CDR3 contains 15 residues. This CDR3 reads CASSLLGQGVSGYTF. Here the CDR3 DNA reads TGTGCCAGCAGCTTGTTAGGACAGGGGGTTTCTGGCTACACCTTC.